Each of the 24 T cell receptor beta chains below was sequenced from the same sample in a study of blood T cell repertoires in COVID-19. The protocol was immunoSEQ multiplex PCR, while the TCRdb copy is restricted to in-frame clones and leaves out a portion. The sample lists around 100,000 clones, approximately 90% occurring once. Sequencing input: peripheral blood. The origin of the receptors is a man in his forties or fifties with active COVID-19.

The table lists this clone with a few counts. This chain connects TRBV12-3 or TRBV12-4 to TRBJ2-7; 7 nucleotides match TRBD1. The CDR3 contains 13 residues. V gave up 4 bases and J gave up 3 bases; unmatched junction bases: 3. CDR3 coding DNA: TGTGCCAGCAGTTCAGCAGGGGGCTACGAGCAGTACTTC. Translation gives CASSSAGGYEQYF.

This clone occurred once. The rearrangement joins TRBV7-8 to TRBJ1-5; D gene uncertain. Trimming left V 4 bases short and J 9 bases short, with 16 bases between. This CDR3 has 14 residues. The germline gives CDR1 SGHVS, CDR2 FQNEAQ. CDR3: CASSSREGLGPQHF. The CDR3 DNA is TGTGCCAGCAGCTCCCGGGAGGGATTAGGGCCCCAGCATTTT.

V gene TRBV19 combines with J gene TRBJ1-5; 9 nucleotides align to TRBD1. Germline values: CDR1 LNHDA, CDR2 SQIVND (reference sequence). CDR3 size: 15 residues. With 6 bases clipped from V and 4 bases from J, the junction kept 7 bases outside the gene matches. CDR3 loop: CASSLNDRGNQPQHF. CDR3 sequence (DNA): TGTGCCAGTAGCCTCAACGACAGGGGGAATCAGCCCCAGCATTTT.

The chain is built from TRBV19 and TRBJ1-5, with 12 bases aligning to TRBD1. The CDR3 totals 16 residues. Losses at the gene ends were 4 bases for V and 1 base for J; bases not matched to a gene: 2. The germline gives CDR1 LNHDA, CDR2 SQIVND (reference sequence). The CDR3 region is CASSRGTGGSNQPQHF. The CDR3 DNA sequence: TGTGCCAGTAGTAGAGGGACAGGGGGCAGCAATCAGCCCCAGCATTTT.

The V call is TRBV7-2, the J call TRBJ2-5, with D perhaps TRBD2 (5 bases). The CDR3 consists of 14 residues. V was trimmed by 4 bases and J by 5 bases, leaving 14 bases between them. CDR1 SGHTA and CDR2 FQGNSA come from the germline V gene. Written as DNA, the CDR3 is TGTGCCAGCAGCTCCCCACTAGGCTGGGAGACCCAGTACTTC. Translated: CASSSPLGWETQYF. Complete variable domain (other parts from reference TRBV7-2 and TRBJ2-5): GAGVSQSPSNKVTEKGKDVELRCDPISGHTALYWYRQSLGQGLEFLIYFQGNSAPDKSGLPSDRFSAERTGGSVSTLTIQRTQQEDSAVYLCASSSPLGWETQYFGPGTRLLVL.

The V and J genes are TRBV11-3 and TRBJ2-1, with D unresolved. V lost 1 base and J lost 9, with 13 bases in between. The CDR3 has 14 residues. Germline CDR1 reads SGHNT; CDR2 reads YENEEA. The CDR3 DNA follows: TGTGCCAGCAGCTTAGTAGCTAAAGGTAGTGAGCAGTTCTTC. Encoded protein: CASSLVAKGSEQFF.

The chain joins TRBV7-8 to TRBJ1-2; D unresolved. The CDR3 spans 13 residues. Trimming pared 5 bases from V and 5 bases from J, leaving 12 bases between. Germline V CDR1 and CDR2: SGHVS, FQNEAQ. This CDR3 reads CASSQGRVYGYTF. CDR3 DNA sequence: TGTGCCAGCAGCCAAGGGAGGGTTTATGGCTACACCTTC.

This clone was found once. The chain combines TRBV2 with TRBJ2-6; 8 positions agree with TRBD1. CDR1 is SNHLY, CDR2 FYNNEI, per germline. The CDR3 spans 16 residues. After removal of 8 bases from V and 0 bases from J, the junction contained 6 bases not matched to a gene. CDR3 sequence reads: CASSEQGGSGANVLTF. DNA for the CDR3: TGTGCCAGCTCAGAACAGGGGGGCTCTGGGGCCAACGTCCTGACTTTC.

The rearrangement uses TRBV5-1 and TRBJ2-1; D is perhaps TRBD1 (5 bases). The CDR3 contains 15 residues. CDR1 is SGHRS and CDR2 is YFSETQ in the germline V gene. V was cut by 1 base and J by 0 bases, with 8 bases left in between. In DNA, the CDR3 is TGCGCCAGCAGCTTGCAGGGCCTCTCCTACAATGAGCAGTTCTTC. This encodes CASSLQGLSYNEQFF.

This chain links TRBV18 with TRBJ2-2; 7 bases align to TRBD1. Trimming cost V 1 base and J 2 bases; bases outside gene matches: 4. Per germline, CDR1 KGHSH and CDR2 LQKENI. The CDR3 spans 16 residues. The CDR3 loop is CASSPQGTANTGELFF. The CDR3 DNA is TGTGCCAGCTCACCACAAGGGACAGCCAACACCGGGGAGCTGTTTTTT.

This chain joins TRBV19 and TRBJ1-5, with D possibly being TRBD1 (5 bases). From germline, CDR1 is LNHDA and CDR2 SQIVND (reference sequence). Trimming stripped 0 bases from V and 9 bases from J, with 15 bases between. The CDR3 is 15 amino acids. CDR3 sequence reads: CASSIEGGATGPQHF. As DNA, the CDR3 is TGTGCCAGTAGTATAGAGGGCGGGGCCACCGGGCCCCAGCATTTT.

This chain connects TRBV11-2 to TRBJ2-5; D is possibly TRBD2 (6 bases). The V gene lost 4 bases and the J gene lost 2 bases, with 23 bases spanning the gap. The CDR3 has 18 residues. Germline CDR1 is SGHAT and CDR2 is FQNNGV. This chain's CDR3 is CASSSTLKHSGLQETQYF. As DNA, the CDR3 is TGTGCCAGCAGCTCGACCCTTAAACACAGTGGACTACAAGAGACCCAGTACTTC.

The chain employs TRBV7-9 and TRBJ1-2, with D unresolved. Germline loops: CDR1 SEHNR, CDR2 FQNEAQ (reference sequence). Trimming took off 1 base at V and 4 bases at J, with 4 bases between the two ends. This CDR3 is built from 12 residues. The CDR3 loop reads CASSLDSYGYTF. As DNA, the CDR3 is TGTGCCAGCAGCTTAGACAGCTATGGCTACACCTTC.

This rearrangement joins TRBV11-2 to TRBJ2-1; TRBD1 might be the D (6 bases). The CDR3 has 14 amino acids. The germline V gene has CDR1 SGHAT and CDR2 FQNNGV. V lost 3 bases and J 6 bases, leaving 12 bases between the germline ends. The DNA of the CDR3 is TGTGCCAGCAGCTTGTCAGGGGTTGTCAATGAGCAGTTCTTC. The encoded protein is CASSLSGVVNEQFF.

The chain combines TRBV30 with TRBJ1-4; D gene ambiguous. CDR1 is GTSNPN, CDR2 SVGIG, per germline (reference sequence). The CDR3 is made up of 16 amino acids. Trimming removed 0 bases at V and 6 bases at J, with 17 bases between. In DNA, the CDR3 is TGTGCCTGGAGTGTGATCCGCGGACTTTCCGATGAAAAACTGTTTTTT. Translating it yields CAWSVIRGLSDEKLFF.

V is TRBV6-5 and J is TRBJ2-1; 7 nucleotides agree with TRBD2. The germline V gene has CDR1 MNHEY and CDR2 SVGAGI. Trimming removed 10 bases from V and 0 bases from J; junction bases left unmatched: 6. CDR3 length: 14 residues. CDR3: CATLSGVSYNEQFF. Here the CDR3 DNA reads TGTGCCACCCTAAGCGGGGTCTCCTACAATGAGCAGTTCTTC.

The V and J genes are TRBV3-1 (or the pseudogene TRBV3-2) and TRBJ2-1; D is perhaps TRBD1 (6 bases). The V and J ends lost 0 bases and 4 bases respectively, with 16 bases between them. The CDR3 spans 17 residues. Germline V lookup: CDR1 LGHDT, CDR2 YNNKEL (reference sequence). The CDR3: CASSQELSRGVYNEQFF. The CDR3 DNA reads TGTGCCAGCAGCCAAGAATTAAGCAGGGGTGTATACAATGAGCAGTTCTTC.

The rearrangement joins TRBV4-1 to TRBJ1-3; D not certain. With 0 bases removed from V and 5 bases from J, the gap between germline ends came to 11 bases. This CDR3 is built from 15 residues. Germline values: CDR1 MGHRA, CDR2 YSYEKL. CDR3 DNA: TGCGCCAGCAGCCAAGATTTGAGGAGGAGAAACACCATATATTTT. Encoded protein: CASSQDLRRRNTIYF.

V and J are TRBV12-3 or TRBV12-4 and TRBJ1-1; TRBD1 matches 7 bases. J lost 7 bases, V lost 4 bases, and 6 bases had no gene match. CDR3 size: 13 residues. The CDR3 spells CASSSEGALEAFF. The CDR3 DNA follows: TGTGCCAGCAGTTCTGAGGGGGCGCTTGAAGCTTTCTTT.

The rearrangement joins TRBV11-3 to TRBJ2-1, with TRBD2 identical over 14 bases. This CDR3 contains 16 residues. The junction had 3 bases not matched to a gene; V was cut back by 2 bases and J by 6 bases. Germline V gene sequence: CDR1 SGHNT, CDR2 YENEEA. The CDR3 region is CASSLLGTSGSNEQFF. DNA of the CDR3: TGTGCCAGCAGCTTACTCGGGACTAGCGGGAGCAATGAGCAGTTCTTC.

This clone was seen a single time. V is TRBV5-1 and J is TRBJ2-5; TRBD2 aligns across 7 bases. Germline CDR1 SGHRS, CDR2 YFSETQ. The ends lost 9 bases at V and 1 base at J; junction bases unmatched: 9. This CDR3 spans 14 amino acids. The CDR3 nucleotides read TGCGCCACCAAGTCTGGGAGGGTCCAAGAGACCCAGTACTTC. Its translation: CATKSGRVQETQYF. Complete variable domain (other parts from reference TRBV5-1 and TRBJ2-5): KAGVTQTPRYLIKTRGQQVTLSCSPISGHRSVSWYQQTPGQGLQFLFEYFSETQRNKGNFPGRFSGRQFSNSRSEMNVSTLELGDSALYLCATKSGRVQETQYFGPGTRLLVL.

J is TRBJ1-1 and V is TRBV6-2 or TRBV6-3; D is perhaps TRBD1 (6 bases). Germline V gene data show CDR1 as MNHEY and CDR2 as SVGEGT. The CDR3 runs to 14 residues. The V gene lost 6 bases and the J gene lost 5 bases, with 16 bases spanning the gap. The CDR3 nucleotides are TGTGCCAGCAGCCCTGAGGGGGGGTATACTGAAGCTTTCTTT. It encodes CASSPEGGYTEAFF.

The chain combines TRBV27 with TRBJ1-5; weak D call: TRBD1 (6 bases). Germline lookup yields CDR1 MNHEY and CDR2 SMNVEV (reference sequence). CDR3 size: 14 residues. V lost 5 bases and J 2 bases, leaving 10 bases between the germline ends. CDR3 in amino acids: CASSQGYGNQPQHF. CDR3 DNA: TGTGCCAGCAGTCAGGGGTACGGCAATCAGCCCCAGCATTTT.

The V call is TRBV5-1, the J call TRBJ1-6, with D possibly TRBD1 on 6 matching bases. The CDR3 length is 15 residues. Germline assignment: CDR1 SGHRS and CDR2 YFSETQ. Trimming stripped 2 bases from V and 0 bases from J, with 6 bases between. The CDR3 DNA reads TGCGCCAGCAGCTTACAGGGCTCCTATAATTCACCCCTCCACTTT. It yields the protein CASSLQGSYNSPLHF.